These 27 T cell receptor beta chains came from one sample sequenced in a study of T cells after posttransplantation cyclophosphamide. The assay was immunoSEQ multiplex PCR, and TCRdb's table has in-frame clones only and misses some. Altogether tens of thousands of clones are present, about 82% being singletons, with the ten largest covering about 2.6%. Input material: PBMCs. Receptor source: a man younger than 45 with a blood cancer, CMV-positive, and with a related stem cell donor.

The chain combines TRBV12-5 with TRBJ2-3; 7 nucleotides agree with TRBD1. The CDR3 sequence is 15 residues long. Germline CDR1 reads LGHNT; CDR2 reads FRNRAP. V was pared by 0 bases and J by 1 base, with 1 base of the junction left unmatched. The CDR3 nucleotides are TGTGCTAGTGGTTTGGTAACAGGGGGCACAGATACGCAGTATTTT. Protein: CASGLVTGGTDTQYF.

This chain joins TRBV19 and TRBJ2-5; D might be TRBD1 (6 bases). The CDR3 has 15 amino acids. Germline V lookup: CDR1 LNHDA, CDR2 SQIVND (reference sequence). Trimming took off 5 bases at V and 5 bases at J, with 18 bases between the two ends. CDR3 sequence: CASSPRDTSGETQYF. The CDR3 coding sequence is TGTGCCAGTAGTCCCAGGGACACCTCGGGTGAGACCCAGTACTTC.

The genes are TRBV7-9 and TRBJ2-1; 8 bases match TRBD2. The V gene end was trimmed by 6 bases and the J gene end by 3 bases; junction bases not matched to a gene: 7. The CDR3 contains 15 residues. The V gene's germline CDR1 is SEHNR and CDR2 FQNEAQ (reference sequence). CDR3 region: CASSTGTSNYNEQFF. The CDR3 DNA sequence: TGTGCCAGCAGTACCGGGACTAGTAACTACAATGAGCAGTTCTTC. Full variable domain (remainder filled in from reference TRBV7-9 and TRBJ2-1): DTGVSQNPRHKITKRGQNVTFRCDPISEHNRLYWYRQTLGQGPEFLTYFQNEAQLEKSRLLSDRFSAERPKGSFSTLEIQRTEQGDSAMYLCASSTGTSNYNEQFFGPGTRLTVL.

This chain joins TRBV6-1 and TRBJ2-6; TRBD1 matches 8 bases. With 6 bases clipped from V and 1 base from J, the junction kept 2 bases outside the gene matches. CDR3 size: 15 residues. From germline, CDR1 is MNHNS and CDR2 SASEGT. As DNA, the CDR3 is TGTGCCAGCAGCAGGGACAGGTCTGGGGCCAACGTCCTGACTTTC. Its translation: CASSRDRSGANVLTF.

The chain couples TRBV6-6 to TRBJ2-1; 7 nucleotides align to TRBD2. Germline CDR1 is MNHNY and CDR2 is SVGAGI (reference sequence). V gave up 3 bases and J gave up 4 bases; unmatched junction bases: 6. The CDR3 is made up of 15 amino acids. The CDR3 protein is CASSYRASGYNEQFF. CDR3 nucleotide sequence: TGTGCCAGCAGTTATCGGGCTAGCGGATACAATGAGCAGTTCTTC.

The gene calls are TRBV27 and TRBJ1-5; 9 bases are shared with TRBD1. V trimming: 5 bases; J trimming: 4 bases; junction bases outside the gene matches: 9. This CDR3 is built from 16 residues. From germline, CDR1 is MNHEY and CDR2 SMNVEV (reference sequence). CDR3 bases: TGTGCCAGCAGTCCTACGGGGACAGGGTATAATCAGCCCCAGCATTTT. Translated: CASSPTGTGYNQPQHF.

The CDR3 here is CAWTGPGNQPQHF. The CDR3 DNA follows: TGTGCCTGGACAGGGCCTGGCAATCAGCCCCAGCATTTT. This chain uses TRBV30 with TRBJ1-5; D perhaps matches TRBD1 (5 bases). The germline V gene has CDR1 GTSNPN and CDR2 SVGIG (reference sequence). This CDR3 is 13 amino acids long. V gave up 4 bases and J gave up 2 bases, with 9 bases separating them.

The chain joins TRBV7-2 to TRBJ1-1, with 7 bases identical to TRBD1. The CDR3 totals 13 residues. CDR1 is SGHTA, CDR2 FQGNSA, per germline. V was clipped by 5 bases and J by 1 base; unmatched bases: 1. The CDR3 sequence: CASSRDRNTEAFF. The CDR3 region has the DNA TGTGCCAGCAGCCGGGACAGGAACACTGAAGCTTTCTTT.

Here the CDR3 reads CASSPGGSNTGELFF. CDR3 coding DNA: TGTGCCAGCAGCCCCGGGGGTTCGAACACCGGGGAGCTGTTTTTT. The gene calls are TRBV6-1 and TRBJ2-2; weak D call: TRBD2 (6 bases). With 6 bases removed from V and 0 bases from J, the gap between germline ends came to 11 bases. This CDR3 has 15 residues. Germline loops: CDR1 MNHNS, CDR2 SASEGT.

V is TRBV7-6 and J is TRBJ2-1; 9 bases align to TRBD1. The junction had 9 bases not matched to a gene; V was cut back by 5 bases and J by 4 bases. Germline CDR1 is SGHVS and CDR2 is FNYEAQ. This CDR3 has 16 residues. CDR3 bases: TGTGCCAGCAGCATAACCGGGACAGGGAGGTACAATGAGCAGTTCTTC. It is translated as CASSITGTGRYNEQFF.

The chain uses TRBV6-1 and TRBJ2-7; TRBD1 matches at 11 bases. Germline CDR1 is MNHNS and CDR2 is SASEGT. Trimming took 2 bases from V and 3 from J; bases not matched to a gene: 3. This CDR3 comprises 15 residues. The CDR3 reads CASSEMGTGGYEQYF. The CDR3 DNA sequence: TGTGCCAGCAGTGAAATGGGGACAGGGGGCTACGAGCAGTACTTC.

The chain recombines TRBV7-2 with TRBJ2-7, with D possibly matching TRBD1 (6 bases). Germline V gene data show CDR1 as SGHTA and CDR2 as FQGNSA. With 2 bases removed from V and 5 bases from J, the gap between germline ends came to 25 bases. The CDR3 loop spans 18 amino acids. The CDR3 nucleotides read TGTGCCAGCAGCTTACTGAATTTCCCGACAGGATCATCGAACGAGCAGTACTTC. Amino acid sequence: CASSLLNFPTGSSNEQYF.

The chain couples TRBV6-6 to TRBJ2-2; D remains ambiguous. Trimming shortened V by 5 bases and J by 1 base, and 14 bases separated the two germline ends. From germline, CDR1 is MNHNY and CDR2 SVGAGI (reference sequence). This CDR3 is built from 16 residues. The CDR3 sequence is CASSTTLIKNTGELFF. The CDR3 region has the DNA TGTGCCAGCAGTACTACACTCATTAAGAACACCGGGGAGCTGTTTTTT.

V gene TRBV28 combines with J gene TRBJ2-3; 11 bases map to TRBD1. The germline V gene has CDR1 MDHEN and CDR2 SYDVKM. V shed 6 bases and J 1 base; nucleotides not matched to a gene: 6. The CDR3 totals 16 residues. CDR3 coding DNA: TGTGCCAGCAGGGCGCGGACAGGGGGCGGCACAGATACGCAGTATTTT. Amino acid sequence: CASRARTGGGTDTQYF.

The genes are TRBV30 and TRBJ2-1; 7 nucleotides match TRBD2. V was pared by 4 bases and J by 4 bases, with 7 bases of the junction left unmatched. Looked up from germline, CDR1 is GTSNPN and CDR2 is SVGIG (reference sequence). The CDR3 has 14 residues. As DNA, the CDR3 is TGTGCCTGGAAGCGGGGCACCCCATACAATGAGCAGTTCTTC. This sequence encodes CAWKRGTPYNEQFF.

This clone was observed a few times. The V call is TRBV5-6, the J call TRBJ2-7, with D unclear. The germline CDR1 and CDR2 sequences are SGHDT and YYEEEE. The CDR3 extends over 13 amino acids. Trimming removed 4 bases at V and 1 base at J, with 9 bases between. CDR3 residues: CASSPPGSYEQYF. The CDR3 DNA reads as TGTGCCAGCAGCCCGCCGGGTTCCTACGAGCAGTACTTC.

This clone has only one observation. The chain couples TRBV18 to TRBJ2-7; 7 bases fit TRBD2. V lost 0 bases to trimming and J lost 2 bases; unmatched junction nucleotides: 7. The germline gives CDR1 KGHSH, CDR2 LQKENI. CDR3 length: 16 amino acids. The CDR3, as DNA: TGTGCCAGCTCACCACCGGGGAGGGAAAGGGCCTACGAGCAGTACTTC. This gives the protein CASSPPGRERAYEQYF. The whole variable domain, filled in from reference TRBV18 and TRBJ2-7, reads NAGVMQNPRHLVRRRGQEARLRCSPMKGHSHVYWYRQLPEEGLKFMVYLQKENIIDESGMPKERFSAEFPKEGPSILRIQQVVRGDSAAYFCASSPPGRERAYEQYFGPGTRLTVT.

This rearrangement joins TRBV29-1 to TRBJ2-5; no definite D call. The CDR3 extends over 11 amino acids. Germline-derived CDR1 and CDR2 are SQVTM and ANQGSEA. Trimming removed 6 bases at V and 4 bases at J, with 9 bases between. The CDR3 region is CSVPPVETQYF. DNA for the CDR3: TGCAGCGTCCCTCCTGTAGAGACCCAGTACTTC.

The chain links TRBV18 to TRBJ1-1, with 9 bases that match TRBD1. J was trimmed by 0 bases and V by 1 base; bases with no gene match: 12. The CDR3 sequence is 19 residues long. The V gene's germline CDR1 is KGHSH and CDR2 LQKENI. The CDR3 DNA reads as TGTGCCAGCTCACCACGCCTGGTTGGGACAGGGTCCATGAACACTGAAGCTTTCTTT. It codes for CASSPRLVGTGSMNTEAFF.

The chain recombines TRBV18 with TRBJ2-7, with unresolved D. The CDR3 runs 11 residues. Germline V gene sequence: CDR1 KGHSH, CDR2 LQKENI. The V end was cut by 6 bases, the J end by 3 bases, with 6 bases between. The CDR3 reads CASSENYEQYF. CDR3 coding DNA: TGTGCCAGCTCGGAGAACTACGAGCAGTACTTC.

This sequence joins TRBV7-8 and TRBJ1-2, with TRBD1 matching over 7 bases. Trimming took 5 bases from V and 7 from J; bases not matched to a gene: 16. Germline CDR1 SGHVS, CDR2 FQNEAQ. The CDR3 runs 16 residues. The CDR3 loop is CASSQRGGQDQAGYTF. Written as DNA, the CDR3 is TGTGCCAGCAGCCAAAGGGGTGGACAGGACCAGGCTGGCTACACCTTC.

Concerning this clone: This sample also contains other DNA sequences that code for the same CDR3. The chain combines TRBV5-1 with TRBJ2-3, with TRBD1 as a possible D gene (6 bases). This CDR3 contains 14 residues. Looked up from germline, CDR1 is SGHRS and CDR2 is YFSETQ. V was cut by 2 bases and J by 2 bases, with 9 bases left in between. CDR3 in amino acids: CASSLGGYTDTQYF. The CDR3, as DNA: TGCGCCAGCAGCTTAGGGGGATACACAGATACGCAGTATTTT.

In its sample, this clone was seen once. The chain recombines TRBV11-3 with TRBJ1-2; D ambiguous. V was clipped by 1 base and J by 4 bases, with 13 bases between them. This CDR3 has 15 amino acids. CDR1 SGHNT and CDR2 YENEEA come from the germline V gene. The CDR3 DNA reads as TGTGCCAGCAGCTTAGGGGCAAAGAACTTCTATGGCTACACCTTC. The encoded protein is CASSLGAKNFYGYTF.

This sequence joins TRBV18 and TRBJ2-7; tentatively, D is TRBD2 (5 bases). The CDR3 has 12 amino acids. Trimming removed 8 bases at V and 5 bases at J, with 13 bases between. CDR1 KGHSH and CDR2 LQKENI come from the germline V gene. Here the CDR3 DNA reads TGTGCCAGCCAAAGGGAGTCGAACGAGCAGTACTTC. Protein: CASQRESNEQYF.

The chain couples TRBV19 to TRBJ2-1; 7 bases line up with TRBD2. CDR3 length: 15 amino acids. The V and J ends lost 5 bases and 6 bases, in that order; junction bases with no gene match: 10. Germline-derived CDR1 and CDR2 are LNHDA and SQIVND (reference sequence). CDR3 sequence reads: CASSVWEGGGNEQFF. The CDR3 bases are TGTGCCAGTAGTGTCTGGGAGGGCGGGGGCAATGAGCAGTTCTTC.

The chain combines TRBV18 with TRBJ1-3; a weak D match, TRBD1 (5 bases). The CDR3 has 17 amino acids. The ends were cut back, 0 bases at V and 0 bases at J, with 12 bases in the middle. In germline, CDR1 is KGHSH, CDR2 LQKENI. CDR3 nucleotides: TGTGCCAGCTCACCACCGGGCAGGGTAATCTCTGGAAACACCATATATTTT. Translation gives CASSPPGRVISGNTIYF. The full variable domain, in which reference TRBV18 and TRBJ1-3 provide the parts outside the CDR3, is NAGVMQNPRHLVRRRGQEARLRCSPMKGHSHVYWYRQLPEEGLKFMVYLQKENIIDESGMPKERFSAEFPKEGPSILRIQQVVRGDSAAYFCASSPPGRVISGNTIYFGEGSWLTVV.

The rearrangement uses TRBV29-1 and TRBJ2-3; TRBD1 matches at 7 bases. The CDR3 has 14 amino acids. Germline V gene data show CDR1 as SQVTM and CDR2 as ANQGSEA. V dropped 5 bases and J dropped 2; count of bases not matched to a gene: 7. The DNA of the CDR3 is TGCAGCGTTAGACAGGGTACCCTCACAGATACGCAGTATTTT. Translated: CSVRQGTLTDTQYF.